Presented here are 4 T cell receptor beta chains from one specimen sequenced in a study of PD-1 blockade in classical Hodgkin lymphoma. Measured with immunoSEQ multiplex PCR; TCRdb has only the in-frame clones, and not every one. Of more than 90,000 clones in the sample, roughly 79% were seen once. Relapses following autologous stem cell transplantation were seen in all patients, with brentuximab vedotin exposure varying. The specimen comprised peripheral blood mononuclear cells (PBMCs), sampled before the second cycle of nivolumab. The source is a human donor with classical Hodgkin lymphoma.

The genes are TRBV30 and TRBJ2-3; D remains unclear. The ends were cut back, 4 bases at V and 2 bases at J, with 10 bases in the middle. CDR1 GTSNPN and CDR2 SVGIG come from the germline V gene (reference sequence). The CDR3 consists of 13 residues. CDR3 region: CAWTRLPTDTQYF. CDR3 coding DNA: TGTGCCTGGACTCGGCTCCCCACAGATACGCAGTATTTT. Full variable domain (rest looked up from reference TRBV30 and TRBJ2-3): SQTIHQWPATLVQPVGSPLSLECTVEGTSNPNLYWYRQAAGRGLQLLFYSVGIGQISSEVPQNLSASRPQDRQFILSSKKLLLSDSGFYLCAWTRLPTDTQYFGPGTRLTVL.

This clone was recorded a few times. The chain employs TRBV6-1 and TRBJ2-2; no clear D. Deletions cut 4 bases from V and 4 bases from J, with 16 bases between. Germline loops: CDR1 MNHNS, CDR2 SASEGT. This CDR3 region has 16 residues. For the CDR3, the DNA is TGTGCCAGCAGTGGGAACTTGCGAGTAGGCACCGGGGAGCTGTTTTTT. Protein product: CASSGNLRVGTGELFF.

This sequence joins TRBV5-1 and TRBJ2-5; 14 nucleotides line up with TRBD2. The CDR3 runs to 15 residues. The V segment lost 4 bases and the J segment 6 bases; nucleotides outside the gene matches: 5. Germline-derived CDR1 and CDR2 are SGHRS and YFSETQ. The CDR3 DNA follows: TGCGCCAGCAGCGATAGACTAGCGGGAGGGAAGACCCAGTACTTC. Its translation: CASSDRLAGGKTQYF. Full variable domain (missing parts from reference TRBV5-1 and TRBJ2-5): KAGVTQTPRYLIKTRGQQVTLSCSPISGHRSVSWYQQTPGQGLQFLFEYFSETQRNKGNFPGRFSGRQFSNSRSEMNVSTLELGDSALYLCASSDRLAGGKTQYFGPGTRLLVL.

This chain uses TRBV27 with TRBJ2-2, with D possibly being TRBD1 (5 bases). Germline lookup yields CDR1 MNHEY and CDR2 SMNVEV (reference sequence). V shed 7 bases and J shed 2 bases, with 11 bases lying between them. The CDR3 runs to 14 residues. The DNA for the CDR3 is TGTGCCAGCATAGGACATCTAAACACCGGGGAGCTGTTTTTT. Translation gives CASIGHLNTGELFF.